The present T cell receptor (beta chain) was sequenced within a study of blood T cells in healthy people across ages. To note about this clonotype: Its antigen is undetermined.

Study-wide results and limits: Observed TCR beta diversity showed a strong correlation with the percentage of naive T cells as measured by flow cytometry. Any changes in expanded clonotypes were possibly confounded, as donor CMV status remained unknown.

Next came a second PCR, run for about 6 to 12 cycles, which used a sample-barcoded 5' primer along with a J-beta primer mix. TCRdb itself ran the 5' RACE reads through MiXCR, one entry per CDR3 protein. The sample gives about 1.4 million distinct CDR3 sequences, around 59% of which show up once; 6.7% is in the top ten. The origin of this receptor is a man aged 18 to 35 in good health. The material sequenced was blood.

CDR3 in DNA: TGTGCCAGCAGTACTACGGGACTAGCGGGAGGGTGGGGTGAGCAGTACTTC. It codes for CASSTTGLAGGWGEQYF. The chain is built from TRBV27 and TRBJ2-7, with 16 nucleotides matching TRBD2. The CDR3 loop spans 17 amino acids. J was trimmed by 7 bases and V by 5 bases; bases with no gene match: 11. In germline, CDR1 is MNHEY, CDR2 SMNVEV (reference sequence).